This is a list of T cell receptor beta chains from one sample in a study of blood T cell repertoires in COVID-19. The protocol was immunoSEQ multiplex PCR, while the TCRdb copy is restricted to in-frame clones and leaves out a portion. The data contain about 220,000 clones, around 81% of them singletons. Input material: peripheral blood. These receptors all stem from a human donor in a cohort sampled during active COVID-19. Both conserved end residues are trimmed from each CDR3. Fields, in order: V gene, CDR3 protein.

TRBV24-1 ATSDRDRGSLPRETQY
TRBV7-6 ASSVEEGVFMNTEAF
TRBV2 ASLFDRSYNSPLH
TRBV28 ASSWTGDFNEQF
TRBV2 ASRTTSGVYNEQF
TRBV5-1 ASSSGDSGVGELF
TRBV3-1/TRBV3-2 ASSRPGTGNTEAF
TRBV12-3/TRBV12-4 ASSLRHEQY
TRBV6-6 ASSFRTDPNYGYT
TRBV7-2 ASSLVSLKAGEQY
TRBV7-2 ASSLTSGGNAGELF
TRBV28 ASSLSASGSREQY
TRBV19 ASSKGRSGGVTEAF
TRBV10-1 ASRGLAGGPRYEQY
TRBV19 ASSNRGGEDYGYT
TRBV5-6 ASRPTGVDNSPLH
TRBV30 AWSVGADYGYT
TRBV3-1/TRBV3-2 ASSQPRGEQY
TRBV28 ASSSTGRRSSYNEQF
TRBV3-1/TRBV3-2 ASSQSFSVNTEAF
TRBV7-2 ASSQDSPNEKLF
TRBV28 AITLAGPNSPLH
TRBV14 ASSQLKSRGETQY
TRBV4-1 ASSRLTGTALTHYEQY
TRBV7-9 ASSLRVSGANVLT
TRBV9 ASSPGEGAPSTDTQY
TRBV2 ASSVLAGGLNEQF
TRBV11-1 ASSPWRGVGTQY
TRBV7-9 ASRPQTTYEQY
TRBV4-3 ASSHDGGGGGTDTQY
TRBV6-5 ASRTSGSYEQY
TRBV5-1 ASSLVGGRNTGELF
TRBV9 ASSVEPRANTDTQY
TRBV4-1 ASSQVWGQTYEQY
TRBV7-9 ASSLSRVNSGANVLT
TRBV28 ASSFEQGAGRQPQH
TRBV5-6 ASSLAVSQYEQY
TRBV19 ASSRLQGAGTEAF
TRBV28 ASSPLNTEAF
TRBV7-9 ASSPPSRESPYEQY
TRBV4-2 ASSLIRDRQNTEAF
TRBV6-5 ASRDRGLNAEAF
TRBV9 ASSVVTSTDTQY
TRBV11-2 ASSSDRVTAF
TRBV4-2 ASSRLELSYEQY